This T cell receptor beta chain was captured in a study of T cell responses to AZD1222 COVID-19 vaccine. Profiled with immunoSEQ multiplex PCR; TCRdb holds only in-frame clones, not every one. The data show around 99,000 clones, with more than 70% seen just once and 4% to 5.5% held by the top ten. Pooling covered second doses at about 4 or about 12 weeks. Germline V gene data show CDR1 as SGHVS and CDR2 as FQNEAQ. This CDR3 has 15 residues. V lost 0 bases, J lost 0 bases, and 8 bases lay in between. The sequence was collected from an adult who received the AZD1222 COVID-19 vaccine. V is TRBV7-8 and J is TRBJ1-1; the D is unclear. Material: peripheral blood, obtained 28 days after the second AZD1222 dose. The CDR3 DNA is TGTGCCAGCAGCTTAGCGGGCCGCCTGAACACTGAAGCTTTCTTT. This codes for CASSLAGRLNTEAFF.